This entry features one T cell receptor beta chain sequence. These data come from a study of blood T cell repertoires in COVID-19. Study information: Acute and convalescent COVID-19 samples came from the United States, Italy and Spain.

Authors' methods: Nucleated cell counts were estimated from reference gene primer amplification. Assay used: immunoSEQ multiplex PCR; TCRdb lists only in-frame clones, some missing. Clonal size and the V and J genes are those of that table, whereas D and trimming came from the DNA. This table has around 150,000 clones, about 86% appearing once. The TCR was taken from a woman of 80 years or more with acute or convalescent COVID-19. The sequencing input was peripheral blood.

Here the CDR3 reads CASSPNDSSYEQYF. The CDR3 DNA sequence: TGTGCCAGCAGTCCGAACGACAGCTCCTACGAGCAGTACTTC. This sequence joins TRBV27 and TRBJ2-7; a weak D match, TRBD1 (5 bases). The CDR3 consists of 14 residues. Trimming removed 5 bases at V and 0 bases at J, with 11 bases between. Germline V lookup: CDR1 MNHEY, CDR2 SMNVEV (reference sequence).